These T cell receptor beta chains were read from a single sample in a study of blood T cells in healthy people across ages. MiXCR was run by TCRdb on the 5' RACE reads, yielding one entry per CDR3 protein. This table has 1.8 million or so distinct CDR3 sequences, about 39% appearing once. The specimen was blood. The receptors were gathered from a human donor in good health. The CDR3 runs from the conserved cysteine through the conserved F or W. D genes are given only for firm matches. Rows may omit the clone size; those that give it use once, few, many or a size class.

TRBD1 15 TRBJ2-7 . TRBV7-9 CASSTRTGAGYEQYF TGTGCCAGCAGCACCCGTACAGGGGCGGGCTACGAGCAGTACTTC
. 12 TRBJ1-2 . TRBV29-1 CSVSRGPGGYTF TGCAGCGTCAGTCGGGGGCCTGGTGGCTACACCTTC
. 11 TRBJ2-3 . TRBV7-9 CTSSLGDTQYF TGTACCAGCAGCTTGGGAGATACGCAGTATTTT
. 14 TRBJ2-7 . TRBV7-2 CASSPGTYGYEQYF TGTGCCAGCAGCCCCGGGACGTATGGCTACGAGCAGTACTTC
TRBD2 14 TRBJ2-4 once TRBV7-3 CASASLAGGREQYF TGTGCCAGCGCATCTTTAGCGGGGGGACGGGAGCAGTACTTC
. 14 TRBJ2-1 few TRBV30 CAWSPLSSYNEQFF TGTGCCTGGAGTCCCCTTTCATCCTACAATGAGCAGTTCTTC
TRBD1 12 TRBJ1-3 . TRBV7-9 CASSPQGATIYF TGTGCCAGCAGCCCCCAGGGGGCGACCATATATTTT
TRBD2 12 TRBJ2-7 . TRBV20-1 CSAGAGGDEQYF TGCAGTGCTGGAGCGGGAGGGGACGAGCAGTACTTC
. 13 TRBJ2-1 few TRBV7-3 CASRLGVGPEQFF TGTGCCAGCAGGTTAGGAGTCGGTCCTGAGCAGTTCTTC
. 14 TRBJ1-1 . TRBV7-8 CASSPTGENTEAFF TGTGCCAGCAGCCCCACAGGAGAAAACACTGAAGCTTTCTTT
TRBD1 13 TRBJ2-7 . TRBV20-1 CSARTGESYEQYF TGCAGTGCTAGGACAGGGGAGAGCTACGAGCAGTACTTC
TRBD1 15 TRBJ1-2 . TRBV4-1 CASSQIKTGDYGYTF TGCGCCAGCAGCCAGATAAAGACAGGGGACTATGGCTACACCTTC
TRBD2 14 TRBJ2-7 few TRBV20-1 CSARDTSGAYEQYF TGCAGTGCTAGAGATACTAGCGGGGCTTACGAGCAGTACTTC
. 12 TRBJ2-7 . TRBV7-2 CASRVSPFEQYF TGTGCCAGCAGGGTTTCCCCCTTCGAGCAGTACTTC
. 15 TRBJ2-1 . TRBV3-1 CASSQDRGRWNEQFF TGTGCCAGCAGCCAAGATAGGGGACGGTGGAATGAGCAGTTCTTC
. 15 TRBJ2-6 . TRBV20-1 CSARSFSLGANVLTF TGCAGTGCTAGGTCGTTTTCGTTGGGGGCCAACGTCCTGACTTTC
. 15 TRBJ1-2 . TRBV5-1 CASSLDPGVSYGYTF TGCGCCAGCAGCTTGGATCCTGGTGTCAGCTATGGCTACACCTTC
. 15 TRBJ2-1 . TRBV7-2 CANPYGGTPYNEQFF TGTGCCAACCCATACGGCGGGACCCCCTACAATGAGCAGTTCTTC
TRBD1 15 TRBJ2-2 . TRBV28 CASRKTGRNTGELFF TGTGCCAGCAGGAAGACAGGGAGGAACACCGGGGAGCTGTTTTTT
TRBD1 14 TRBJ1-4 . TRBV12-3/TRBV12-4 CASSSTGTNEKLFF TGTGCCAGCAGTTCGACAGGGACTAATGAAAAACTGTTTTTT
. 14 TRBJ2-3 many TRBV7-2 CASSLTGFTDTQYF TGTGCCAGCAGCTTAACGGGTTTCACAGATACGCAGTATTTT
TRBD1 15 TRBJ1-1 . TRBV7-8 CASSTHPGQGIGAFF TGTGCCAGCAGCACTCATCCGGGACAGGGTATTGGAGCTTTCTTT
TRBD2 16 TRBJ2-3 few TRBV7-7 CASSPWGRGGADTQYF TGTGCCAGCAGCCCCTGGGGCCGGGGGGGCGCAGATACGCAGTATTTT
. 15 TRBJ2-6 few TRBV4-1 CASSQQTAGANVLTF TGCGCCAGCAGCCAACAGACGGCTGGGGCCAACGTCCTGACTTTC
TRBD2 15 TRBJ2-5 . TRBV29-1 CSVVTSQRGIREQYF TGCAGCGTCGTCACGTCCCAGCGGGGGATCAGAGAGCAGTACTTC
TRBD2 15 TRBJ2-7 many TRBV12-3/TRBV12-4 CASSFEGGRYYEQYF TGTGCCAGCAGTTTTGAAGGCGGGAGATACTACGAGCAGTACTTC
. 14 TRBJ1-6 few TRBV27 CASSLSTENSPLHF TGTGCCAGCAGTCTCTCGACAGAGAATTCACCCCTCCACTTT
TRBD2 15 TRBJ2-1 . TRBV9 CASSLTGTRGDEQFF TGTGCCAGCAGCCTGACCGGGACCCGGGGGGATGAGCAGTTCTTC
. 13 TRBJ2-1 few TRBV2 CASSVQGTNEQFF TGTGCCAGCAGTGTGCAGGGTACCAATGAGCAGTTCTTC